This TCR beta chain was profiled in a study of T cells expressing NK-cell markers. The overall study: The authors sequenced eight donors, of whom seven were HCMV-seropositive and one was seronegative. Notes on the study in general: In several donors, dominant clonotypes made up about 28.3-60.1% of CD3+CD56-NKG2C+ cells. In several donors, dominant NKG2C+ clonotypes were roughly 1.0-7.0% of CD8+ T cells.

Following a re-call of the 5' RACE reads, TCRdb has one entry per CDR3 protein and lacks DNA. This specimen shows 130,000 to 150,000 distinct CDR3 sequences; the ten leading clones hold more than 10%. On this clonotype itself: Its antigen is still unknown.

The CDR3 runs 13 residues. CDR1 and CDR2 (germline): MGHRA, YSYEKL. The receptor's source is a man aged 18 to 30 in good health. The rearrangement joins TRBV4-1 to TRBJ1-5; the TCRdb call, TRBD1, lacks DNA for checking. Sequencing was carried out using blood T cells: a sorted CD56 or NKG2C T cell subset, CD4+ or CD8+ T cells, or bulk PBMC T cells (not recorded which). Here the CDR3 reads CASSGQGGQPQHF.